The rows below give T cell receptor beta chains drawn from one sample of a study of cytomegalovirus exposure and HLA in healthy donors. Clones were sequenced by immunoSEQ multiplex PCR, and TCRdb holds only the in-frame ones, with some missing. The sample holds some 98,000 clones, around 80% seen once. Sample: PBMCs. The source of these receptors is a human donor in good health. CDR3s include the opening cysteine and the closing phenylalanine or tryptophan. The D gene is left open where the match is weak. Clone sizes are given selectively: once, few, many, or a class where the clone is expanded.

CDR3aa: CASSVGGEHTEAFF; CDR3nt: TGTGCCAGCAGCGTAGGGGGGGAACACACTGAAGCTTTCTTT; abundance: NA; j_gene: TRBJ1-1; v_gene: TRBV9; d_gene: NA
CDR3aa: CASSLLSLGLAGGNEQFF; CDR3nt: TGTGCCAGCAGCTTATTATCTCTCGGACTAGCGGGAGGGAATGAGCAGTTCTTC; abundance: once; j_gene: TRBJ2-1; v_gene: TRBV7-9; d_gene: TRBD2
CDR3aa: CASSFPWGFSGAGANYGYTF; CDR3nt: TGTGCCAGCAGCTTTCCTTGGGGGTTTTCTGGGGCAGGGGCGAACTATGGCTACACCTTC; abundance: NA; j_gene: TRBJ1-2; v_gene: TRBV7-3; d_gene: NA
CDR3aa: CASSLGQGRYGYTF; CDR3nt: TGTGCCAGCAGCTTAGGACAGGGTCGTTATGGCTACACCTTC; abundance: NA; j_gene: TRBJ1-2; v_gene: TRBV7-9; d_gene: TRBD1
CDR3aa: CASSEFSRNYGYTF; CDR3nt: TGTGCCAGCAGTGAATTTTCCAGGAACTATGGCTACACCTTC; abundance: NA; j_gene: TRBJ1-2; v_gene: TRBV6-1; d_gene: NA
CDR3aa: CASGVRGNEQFF; CDR3nt: TGTGCCAGCGGAGTACGGGGGAATGAGCAGTTCTTC; abundance: NA; j_gene: TRBJ2-1; v_gene: TRBV5-6; d_gene: NA
CDR3aa: CASSFYLRTGGSETQYF; CDR3nt: TGCGCCAGCAGCTTTTATTTAAGGACAGGGGGCTCGGAGACCCAGTACTTC; abundance: NA; j_gene: TRBJ2-5; v_gene: TRBV5-1; d_gene: TRBD1
CDR3aa: CASSLGAYSYNEQFF; CDR3nt: TGTGCCAGCAGCCTAGGGGCATACTCCTACAATGAGCAGTTCTTC; abundance: NA; j_gene: TRBJ2-1; v_gene: TRBV9; d_gene: NA
CDR3aa: CASSGAGEKLFF; CDR3nt: TGTGCCAGCAGTGGGGCGGGTGAAAAACTGTTTTTT; abundance: NA; j_gene: TRBJ1-4; v_gene: TRBV6-1; d_gene: NA
CDR3aa: CASSRTGGNQPQHF; CDR3nt: TGTGCCAGCAGCCGGACAGGGGGAAATCAGCCCCAGCATTTT; abundance: NA; j_gene: TRBJ1-5; v_gene: TRBV5-8; d_gene: TRBD1
CDR3aa: CASSFGRGEQFF; CDR3nt: TGTGCCAGCAGCTTCGGACGGGGTGAGCAGTTCTTC; abundance: few; j_gene: TRBJ2-1; v_gene: TRBV7-2; d_gene: NA
CDR3aa: CASSLEVTISHEQYF; CDR3nt: TGTGCCAGCAGCTTAGAGGTGACAATCTCCCACGAGCAGTACTTC; abundance: once; j_gene: TRBJ2-7; v_gene: TRBV7-2; d_gene: NA
CDR3aa: CASSPETGTNTEAFF; CDR3nt: TGTGCCAGTAGTCCAGAGACAGGGACGAACACTGAAGCTTTCTTT; abundance: once; j_gene: TRBJ1-1; v_gene: TRBV19; d_gene: TRBD1
CDR3aa: CASRGGTSGGRTYNEQFF; CDR3nt: TGTGCCAGCAGGGGGGGGACTAGCGGGGGACGCACCTACAATGAGCAGTTCTTC; abundance: NA; j_gene: TRBJ2-1; v_gene: TRBV2; d_gene: TRBD2
CDR3aa: CASSEALRGHNTEAFF; CDR3nt: TGTGCCAGCAGTGAAGCGCTTAGGGGGCATAACACTGAAGCTTTCTTT; abundance: NA; j_gene: TRBJ1-1; v_gene: TRBV6-1; d_gene: TRBD1
CDR3aa: CASSIRDTTEAFF; CDR3nt: TGTGCCAGTAGTATCCGGGACACCACTGAAGCTTTCTTT; abundance: NA; j_gene: TRBJ1-1; v_gene: TRBV19; d_gene: NA
CDR3aa: CASSLQVHSYEQYF; CDR3nt: TGTGCCAGCAGCTTACAGGTACACTCCTACGAGCAGTACTTC; abundance: NA; j_gene: TRBJ2-7; v_gene: TRBV7-2; d_gene: NA
CDR3aa: CASRVSEGGRSYEQFF; CDR3nt: TGTGCCAGCAGGGTTTCCGAGGGTGGGAGATCTTATGAGCAGTTCTTC; abundance: few; j_gene: TRBJ2-1; v_gene: TRBV2; d_gene: NA
CDR3aa: CASSLISGQGGNQPQHF; CDR3nt: TGTGCCAGCAGTTTAATTTCAGGACAGGGAGGCAATCAGCCCCAGCATTTT; abundance: NA; j_gene: TRBJ1-5; v_gene: TRBV27; d_gene: TRBD1
CDR3aa: CASSRDRVKGEQYF; CDR3nt: TGCGCCAGCAGCAGGGACAGGGTTAAGGGCGAGCAGTACTTC; abundance: few; j_gene: TRBJ2-7; v_gene: TRBV5-1; d_gene: TRBD1
CDR3aa: CASSRGGESYNEQFF; CDR3nt: TGTGCCAGTAGTAGAGGCGGGGAATCCTACAATGAGCAGTTCTTC; abundance: NA; j_gene: TRBJ2-1; v_gene: TRBV19; d_gene: NA
CDR3aa: CATSWRGGGDIQYF; CDR3nt: TGTGCCACCAGCTGGCGGGGGGGCGGTGACATTCAGTACTTC; abundance: once; j_gene: TRBJ2-4; v_gene: TRBV15; d_gene: TRBD2
CDR3aa: CASRSQGCEAFF; CDR3nt: TGTGCCAGCAGATCACAGGGATGTGAAGCTTTCTTT; abundance: NA; j_gene: TRBJ1-1; v_gene: TRBV6-5; d_gene: NA
CDR3aa: CAWGTSGPINNEQFF; CDR3nt: TGTGCCTGGGGGACTAGCGGACCTATAAACAATGAGCAGTTCTTC; abundance: once; j_gene: TRBJ2-1; v_gene: TRBV30; d_gene: TRBD2
CDR3aa: CASSDPGGGATDTQYF; CDR3nt: TGTGCCAGCAGCGACCCGGGCGGGGGGGCAACAGATACGCAGTATTTT; abundance: NA; j_gene: TRBJ2-3; v_gene: TRBV9; d_gene: TRBD2
CDR3aa: CASSQDWSGRGGNQPQHF; CDR3nt: TGTGCCAGCAGCCAAGATTGGAGCGGGAGGGGTGGCAATCAGCCCCAGCATTTT; abundance: NA; j_gene: TRBJ1-5; v_gene: TRBV4-2; d_gene: NA
CDR3aa: CASSLQGSNQPQHF; CDR3nt: TGTGCCAGCAGCTTGCAGGGTTCCAATCAGCCCCAGCATTTT; abundance: NA; j_gene: TRBJ1-5; v_gene: TRBV5-4; d_gene: NA
CDR3aa: CASSERGLLDTEAFF; CDR3nt: TGTGCCAGCAGTGAACGGGGTCTCTTGGACACTGAAGCTTTCTTT; abundance: NA; j_gene: TRBJ1-1; v_gene: TRBV6-1; d_gene: NA
CDR3aa: CSVLSGGASDTQYF; CDR3nt: TGCAGCGTACTTAGCGGGGGGGCGTCAGATACGCAGTATTTT; abundance: NA; j_gene: TRBJ2-3; v_gene: TRBV29-1; d_gene: TRBD2
CDR3aa: CASSIPARSPYNEQFF; CDR3nt: TGTGCCAGTAGTATCCCGGCTAGAAGCCCCTACAATGAGCAGTTCTTC; abundance: NA; j_gene: TRBJ2-1; v_gene: TRBV19; d_gene: NA
CDR3aa: CASSMTGANYGYTF; CDR3nt: TGTGCCAGTAGTATGACAGGCGCTAACTATGGCTACACCTTC; abundance: NA; j_gene: TRBJ1-2; v_gene: TRBV19; d_gene: NA
CDR3aa: CASRDRDREGKLFF; CDR3nt: TGTGCCAGCAGGGACCGGGACAGGGAAGGAAAACTGTTTTTT; abundance: few; j_gene: TRBJ1-4; v_gene: TRBV2; d_gene: TRBD1
CDR3aa: CAIRFGDTSYGYTF; CDR3nt: TGTGCCATCAGGTTCGGGGATACCTCCTATGGCTACACCTTC; abundance: NA; j_gene: TRBJ1-2; v_gene: TRBV10-3; d_gene: NA
CDR3aa: CASSFGTGGYTF; CDR3nt: TGTGCCAGCAGCTTTGGCACGGGGGGCTACACCTTC; abundance: NA; j_gene: TRBJ1-2; v_gene: TRBV7-2; d_gene: NA
CDR3aa: CASSLFGQVYEQYF; CDR3nt: TGTGCCAGCAGTTTATTCGGCCAGGTCTACGAGCAGTACTTC; abundance: NA; j_gene: TRBJ2-7; v_gene: TRBV27; d_gene: NA
CDR3aa: CASSGGLASGTDTQYF; CDR3nt: TGTGCCAGCAGTGGAGGTTTGGCTAGCGGGACAGATACGCAGTATTTT; abundance: NA; j_gene: TRBJ2-3; v_gene: TRBV2; d_gene: TRBD2